Following are 24 T cell receptor beta chains from one sample sequenced in a study of blood T cell repertoires in COVID-19. This table comes from immunoSEQ multiplex PCR, and its TCRdb copy is limited to in-frame clones, with some not included. Of 170,000 or so clones in the sample, roughly 88% were seen once. Sequences were obtained from PBMCs or T cells enriched from blood (not recorded which). The receptors were sampled from a woman aged 18-29 years who had recovered from COVID-19.

The chain joins TRBV28 to TRBJ2-5; D is possibly TRBD1 (5 bases). Trimming shortened V by 3 bases and J by 5 bases, and 7 bases separated the two germline ends. The CDR3 covers 12 residues. The V gene's germline CDR1 is MDHEN and CDR2 SYDVKM. The CDR3: CASSLDKETQYF. DNA of the CDR3: TGTGCCAGCAGTTTGGACAAGGAGACCCAGTACTTC.

This clone was picked up one time. The CDR3 DNA reads TGTGCCAGCAGCGAGGATGGACCCCTCCACTTT. This sequence encodes CASSEDGPLHF. The rearrangement uses TRBV12-3 or TRBV12-4 and TRBJ1-6; no reliable D call. This CDR3 has 11 residues. V dropped 6 bases and J dropped 12 bases, with 9 bases sitting between them.

The chain employs TRBV5-1 and TRBJ1-4; TRBD1 matches 9 bases. V shed 4 bases and J 8 bases; nucleotides not matched to a gene: 6. CDR1 SGHRS and CDR2 YFSETQ come from the germline V gene. This CDR3 region has 14 residues. CDR3 residues: CASSQGTGREKLFF. CDR3 sequence (DNA): TGCGCCAGCAGCCAAGGGACAGGGCGGGAAAAACTGTTTTTT. The complete variable domain, with remaining parts taken from reference TRBV5-1 and TRBJ1-4, reads KAGVTQTPRYLIKTRGQQVTLSCSPISGHRSVSWYQQTPGQGLQFLFEYFSETQRNKGNFPGRFSGRQFSNSRSEMNVSTLELGDSALYLCASSQGTGREKLFFGSGTQLSVL.

This clone was seen more than once but under ten times. The chain joins TRBV5-1 to TRBJ1-2; D unresolved. V lost 5 bases to trimming and J lost 8 bases, with 13 bases between them. This CDR3 is built from 12 residues. CDR1 is SGHRS, CDR2 YFSETQ, per germline. The CDR3: CASSIGGSGYTF. CDR3 coding DNA: TGCGCCAGCAGTATCGGAGGGTCCGGCTACACCTTC.

V usage is TRBV25-1 and J usage is TRBJ1-1; 7 bases fit TRBD1. The germline CDR1 and CDR2 sequences are MGHDK and SYGVNS. V dropped 4 bases and J dropped 2; count of bases not matched to a gene: 4. This CDR3 is built from 14 residues. CDR3 amino acids: CASSGAGGNTEAFF. CDR3 coding DNA: TGTGCCAGCAGTGGGGCAGGGGGAAACACTGAAGCTTTCTTT.

Written as DNA, the CDR3 is TGTGCCAGCTCACCTCCCCAGGATACGCAGTATTTT. This sequence encodes CASSPPQDTQYF. The chain has TRBV18 and TRBJ2-3; D gene uncertain. Looked up from germline, CDR1 is KGHSH and CDR2 is LQKENI. The ends were cut back, 3 bases at V and 6 bases at J, with 7 bases in the middle. The CDR3 spans 12 residues.

About this clone itself: Other nucleotide sequences from this sample produce the same CDR3. V gene TRBV28 combines with J gene TRBJ1-2; D remains ambiguous. The V end was cut by 4 bases, the J end by 2 bases, with 2 bases between. The germline V gene has CDR1 MDHEN and CDR2 SYDVKM. This CDR3 comprises 11 residues. The CDR3 DNA follows: TGTGCCAGCAGTTCGAACTATGGCTACACCTTC. Its translation: CASSSNYGYTF.

The CDR3 region is CASSVSLLSLHF. The CDR3, as DNA: TGTGCCAGCAGCGTATCCCTGTTGTCCCTCCACTTT. The V and J genes are TRBV9 and TRBJ1-6; D is unclear. This CDR3 has 12 residues. V was pared by 1 base and J by 14 bases, with 10 bases between. Looked up from germline, CDR1 is SGDLS and CDR2 is YYNGEE.

V and J are TRBV6-5 and TRBJ2-1; TRBD2 might be the D (6 bases). V gave up 2 bases and J gave up 6 bases, with 14 bases separating them. CDR1 is MNHEY and CDR2 is SVGAGI in the germline V gene. The CDR3 sequence is 15 residues long. The CDR3 region is CASSYGGETLNEQFF. CDR3 sequence (DNA): TGTGCCAGCAGTTACGGCGGGGAAACTCTCAATGAGCAGTTCTTC.

This clone was recorded at least ten times. This chain uses TRBV27 with TRBJ2-7, with TRBD2 matching 9 bases. In germline, CDR1 is MNHEY, CDR2 SMNVEV (reference sequence). V shed 9 bases, J shed 2 bases, and the junction held 17 bases outside the gene matches. This CDR3 contains 17 residues. The CDR3 region has the DNA TGTGCCAGTACTCCCGAATGGGCTAGCGGGAATCCCTACGAGCAGTACTTC. This gives the protein CASTPEWASGNPYEQYF.

This clone was seen just once. The chain couples TRBV3-1 (or the pseudogene TRBV3-2) to TRBJ1-1; 10 positions match TRBD1. The CDR3 is 15 amino acids. The germline CDR1 and CDR2 sequences are LGHDT and YNNKEL (reference sequence). Unmatched junction bases numbered 7, after V lost 2 bases and J lost 7 bases. CDR3 sequence (DNA): TGTGCCAGCAGCCAACAGATAGGACAGGGGGGTGAAGCTTTCTTT. Translation gives CASSQQIGQGGEAFF.

The V and J genes are TRBV7-9 and TRBJ2-2; 7 nucleotides line up with TRBD1. Germline CDR1 SEHNR, CDR2 FQNEAQ (reference sequence). This CDR3 is built from 16 residues. Trimming took 6 bases from V and 2 from J; bases not matched to a gene: 9. The CDR3 sequence: CASSPRTGINTGELFF. CDR3 nucleotide sequence: TGTGCCAGCAGTCCAAGGACAGGAATCAACACCGGGGAGCTGTTTTTT.

This chain uses TRBV7-6 with TRBJ1-3; maybe TRBD1 (5 bases). Germline CDR1 is SGHVS and CDR2 is FNYEAQ. The CDR3 extends over 18 amino acids. The ends were cut back, 1 base at V and 0 bases at J, with 16 bases in the middle. The CDR3 nucleotides read TGTGCCAGCAGCTTAGGTGTTCGGGGGATGCACTCTGGAAACACCATATATTTT. Amino acid sequence: CASSLGVRGMHSGNTIYF.

The V and J genes are TRBV7-9 and TRBJ2-2, with a possible D match to TRBD2 (6 bases). V shed 4 bases and J shed 6 bases, with 21 bases lying between them. The CDR3 extends over 17 amino acids. Germline lookup yields CDR1 SEHNR and CDR2 FQNEAQ (reference sequence). The CDR3 loop reads CASSSARERKTAGELFF. The CDR3 nucleotides are TGTGCCAGCAGCTCCGCCCGGGAGCGCAAGACTGCCGGGGAGCTGTTTTTT.

J is TRBJ1-4 and V is TRBV18; D uncertain. This CDR3 comprises 13 residues. The V gene lost 3 bases and the J gene lost 4 bases, with 6 bases spanning the gap. Germline V gene data show CDR1 as KGHSH and CDR2 as LQKENI. The CDR3 sequence is CASSPGINEKLFF. The CDR3 bases are TGTGCCAGCTCACCCGGGATTAATGAAAAACTGTTTTTT.

The chain recombines TRBV24-1 with TRBJ2-5, with 11 nucleotides matching TRBD2. The CDR3 sequence is 16 residues long. V was pared by 4 bases and J by 3 bases, with 6 bases of the junction left unmatched. Germline V gene lookup returns CDR1 KGHDR and CDR2 SFDVKD. CDR3 DNA sequence: TGTGCCACCAGTGACCCCGGGACTAGCGGTGAAGAGACCCAGTACTTC. This codes for CATSDPGTSGEETQYF.

V gene TRBV6-4 combines with J gene TRBJ2-5, with 9 bases that match TRBD1. The CDR3 has 17 residues. Germline V gives CDR1 MRHNA, CDR2 SNTAGT. The ends lost 5 bases at V and 5 bases at J; junction bases unmatched: 15. CDR3 DNA sequence: TGTGCCAGCAGTAGATTCACAGGGGGCGCGGAGTGCGAGACCCAGTACTTC. Protein: CASSRFTGGAECETQYF.

The V and J genes are TRBV18 and TRBJ1-3; D is undetermined. V gave up 3 bases and J gave up 4 bases, with 10 bases separating them. The CDR3 covers 14 residues. Looked up from germline, CDR1 is KGHSH and CDR2 is LQKENI. The CDR3 is CASSPVAGGNTIYF. CDR3 sequence (DNA): TGTGCCAGCTCACCCGTCGCGGGGGGAAACACCATATATTTT.

On this clone itself: Its ends do not fully match the called genes, so a read error is possible. V is TRBV7-7 and J is TRBJ2-3; no firm D call. CDR1 SSHAT and CDR2 FNYEAQ come from the germline V gene (reference sequence). The CDR3 length is 15 residues. The CDR3 loop reads CASSSRGGSTDTQYF. CDR3 nucleotide sequence: TGTGCTAGCAGTTCCCGAGGCGGCTCCACAGATACGCAGTATTTT.

The V gene is TRBV3-1 (or the pseudogene TRBV3-2), the J gene TRBJ2-7, with a weak D call TRBD1 (6 bases). The CDR3 sequence is 13 residues long. Deletions cut 0 bases from V and 12 bases from J, with 15 bases between. Germline lookup yields CDR1 LGHDT and CDR2 YNNKEL (reference sequence). The CDR3 protein is CASSQDRGHKRYF. The CDR3 nucleotides are TGTGCCAGCAGCCAAGACAGGGGACATAAGAGGTACTTC.

This chain links TRBV11-2 with TRBJ1-3; D remains unclear. This CDR3 is built from 13 residues. Germline CDR1 reads SGHAT; CDR2 reads FQNNGV. Deletions cut 4 bases from V and 2 bases from J, with 6 bases between. The CDR3 reads CASSSQAGNTIYF. The CDR3 DNA reads as TGTGCCAGCAGCTCCCAGGCTGGAAACACCATATATTTT.

By sample share, this clone is medium-sized. This chain links TRBV19 with TRBJ1-1; a weak D match, TRBD1 (5 bases). The V end was cut by 10 bases, the J end by 11 bases, with 23 bases between. From germline, CDR1 is LNHDA and CDR2 SQIVND (reference sequence). The CDR3 contains 13 residues. The CDR3 nucleotides read TGTGCCACCCAGGGACGCGGGATTGCGGTCGCTTTCTTT. Translated: CATQGRGIAVAFF.

V and J are TRBV5-1 and TRBJ2-2; perhaps TRBD1 as D (6 bases). Germline V gene data show CDR1 as SGHRS and CDR2 as YFSETQ. V was trimmed by 5 bases and J by 0 bases, leaving 14 bases between them. The CDR3 has 16 residues. The DNA for the CDR3 is TGCGCCAGCAGACGTGGAGGACAGCCGAACACCGGGGAGCTGTTTTTT. Its translation: CASRRGGQPNTGELFF.

CDR3 sequence (DNA): TGTGCCAGCACCGAGACAGGGTTGAACACTGAAGCTTTCTTT. This sequence encodes CASTETGLNTEAFF. The V gene is TRBV28, the J gene TRBJ1-1; 7 bases line up with TRBD1. Germline V gives CDR1 MDHEN, CDR2 SYDVKM. The J segment lost 0 bases and the V segment lost 7 bases, leaving 5 bases of the junction unmatched. The CDR3 is made up of 14 amino acids.